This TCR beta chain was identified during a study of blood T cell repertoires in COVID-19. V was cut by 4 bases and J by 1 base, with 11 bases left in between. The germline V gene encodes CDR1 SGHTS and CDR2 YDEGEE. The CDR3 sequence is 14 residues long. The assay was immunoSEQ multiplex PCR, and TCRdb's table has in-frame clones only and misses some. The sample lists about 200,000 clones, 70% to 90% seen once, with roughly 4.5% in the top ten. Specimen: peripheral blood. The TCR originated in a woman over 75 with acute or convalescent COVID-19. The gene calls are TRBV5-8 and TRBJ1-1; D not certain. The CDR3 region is CASSLDRRNTEAFF. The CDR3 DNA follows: TGTGCCAGCAGCCTGGATCGGAGGAACACTGAAGCTTTCTTT.